The 19 T cell receptor beta chains listed next were all sequenced from one sample in a study of blood T cells in healthy people across ages. A J-beta primer mix and a sample-barcoded 5' primer were used in a second PCR of about 7 to 11 cycles. One entry per CDR3 protein results from TCRdb running MiXCR on the 5' RACE reads. The sample has over 1.5 million distinct CDR3 sequences; just under 50% are singletons. The sequencing sample was made of blood. The source of these receptors is a woman aged 40 to 50 in good health.

V gene TRBV7-2 combines with J gene TRBJ2-1, with D perhaps TRBD1 (5 bases). The J call may be mistaken, given a closer DNA end match to TRBJ2-7. The V gene's germline CDR1 is SGHTA and CDR2 FQGNSA. The CDR3 is made up of 15 amino acids. DNA for the CDR3: TGTGCCAGCAGCTCAGGGTTTCCCTCCTACAATGAGCAGTACTTC. It encodes CASSSGFPSYNEQYF.

V and J are TRBV7-9 and TRBJ1-1; possible D gene TRBD1, 6 bases. Deletions cut 5 bases from V and 5 bases from J, with 21 bases between. Per the germline V gene, CDR1 is SEHNR and CDR2 is FQNEAQ (reference sequence). The CDR3 is 16 residues long. The CDR3 loop is CASSPNWGQGRTEAFF. DNA of the CDR3: TGTGCCAGCAGCCCAAATTGGGGGCAGGGGAGGACTGAAGCTTTCTTT.

Regarding this clonotype: An end of the junction differs from the germline gene, which may be a read error. CDR3 nucleotides: TGTGCCGCGCAACTGGACACCCTAACTAACGAAAAACTGTTTTTT. Translating it yields CAAQLDTLTNEKLFF. The chain uses TRBV15 and TRBJ1-4, with a possible D match to TRBD1 (5 bases). The germline V gene has CDR1 LNHNV and CDR2 YYDKDF (reference sequence). The length of the CDR3 is 15 residues.

The rearrangement links TRBV6-5 to TRBJ2-4; 7 nucleotides agree with TRBD1. The DNA end lines up better with TRBJ2-7; the J call may be wrong. This CDR3 is 15 amino acids long. Per germline, CDR1 MNHEY and CDR2 SVGAGI. This CDR3 reads CASSCSGTEAYEQYF. The CDR3 nucleotides read TGTGCCAGCAGTTGCTCCGGGACAGAGGCCTACGAGCAGTACTTC.

This chain joins TRBV11-3 and TRBJ2-3; TRBD2 agrees at 9 bases. The germline CDR1 and CDR2 sequences are SGHNT and YENEEA. This CDR3 spans 16 amino acids. The V segment lost 5 bases and the J segment 1 base; nucleotides outside the gene matches: 7. CDR3 DNA: TGTGCCAGCAGCAGGATAGCGGGGGCCGGCACAGATACGCAGTATTTT. Translation: CASSRIAGAGTDTQYF.

The gene calls are TRBV3-1 and TRBJ1-2; no clear D gene. Trimming removed 5 bases at V and 8 bases at J, with 18 bases between. The CDR3 is 14 residues long. Germline CDR1 and CDR2: LGHDT and YNNKEL (reference sequence). The DNA for the CDR3 is TGTGCCAGCAGCGGTGGTGGGAACAGTTGGGGCTACACCTTC. Protein sequence: CASSGGGNSWGYTF.

This clonotype was found a few times. The chain recombines TRBV4-2 with TRBJ2-5; D might be TRBD2 (5 bases). V was trimmed by 0 bases and J by 5 bases, leaving 13 bases between them. Looked up from germline, CDR1 is LGHNA and CDR2 is YNFKEQ. The CDR3 is 15 residues long. The DNA of the CDR3 is TGTGCCAGCAGCCAAGATTTACCTAGCCGCGAGACCCAGTACTTC. Protein: CASSQDLPSRETQYF.

This clonotype was seen only a few times. The gene calls are TRBV5-5 and TRBJ2-7; D possibly corresponds to TRBD1 (6 bases). Trimming removed 1 base at V and 4 bases at J, with 18 bases between. Germline V gene lookup returns CDR1 SGHKS and CDR2 YYEKEE (reference sequence). The CDR3 length is 16 residues. The CDR3: CASSLTPGQGIYEQYF. The CDR3 nucleotides read TGTGCCAGCAGCTTGACTCCGGGACAAGGGATATACGAGCAGTACTTC.

The chain uses TRBV10-3 and TRBJ2-3; the D gene is possibly TRBD2 (6 bases). V was shortened by 6 bases and J by 3 bases, with 19 bases between the two germline ends. The germline gives CDR1 ENHRY, CDR2 SYGVKD. This CDR3 is built from 16 residues. The CDR3 sequence is CAIRSQLAGLTDTQYF. The CDR3 region has the DNA TGTGCCATCAGGAGTCAACTAGCAGGTTTGACAGATACGCAGTATTTT.

In this sample, this clonotype turned up a few times. The chain recombines TRBV15 with TRBJ2-6, with 9 positions matching TRBD1. Germline V gives CDR1 LNHNV, CDR2 YYDKDF (reference sequence). The V and J ends lost 1 base and 0 bases, in that order; junction bases with no gene match: 1. The CDR3 contains 17 residues. CDR3 nucleotides: TGTGCCACCAGCAGAGGACAGGGGGACTCTGGGGCCAACGTCCTGACTTTC. It is translated as CATSRGQGDSGANVLTF.

This clonotype showed up just a few times. The chain links TRBV25-1 to TRBJ1-2, with D unclear. The CDR3 totals 14 residues. Germline assignment: CDR1 MGHDK and CDR2 SYGVNS. Trimming took off 5 bases at V and 2 bases at J, with 12 bases between the two ends. In nucleotides, the CDR3 is TGTGCCAGCAGTCCCGGACTGAGGAACTATGGCTACACCTTC. It encodes CASSPGLRNYGYTF.

This clonotype was found a few times. The J gene is TRBJ2-3, the V gene TRBV24-1; tentatively, D is TRBD2 (7 bases). This CDR3 contains 15 residues. Deletions cut 4 bases from V and 1 base from J, with 11 bases between. Germline CDR1 reads KGHDR; CDR2 reads SFDVKD. This chain's CDR3 is CATSEPGGRTDTQYF. CDR3 DNA: TGTGCCACCAGTGAACCGGGGGGCCGCACAGATACGCAGTATTTT.

The chain is built from TRBV12-3 or TRBV12-4 and TRBJ2-7, with 7 bases aligning to TRBD1. CDR3 length equals 14 residues. Trimming cost V 5 bases and J 1 base; bases outside gene matches: 5. The CDR3: CASSAGDSSYEQYF. Here the CDR3 DNA reads TGTGCCAGCAGTGCAGGGGACAGTTCCTACGAGCAGTACTTC.

The chain combines TRBV29-1 with TRBJ1-1; TRBD1 agrees at 9 bases. The germline V gene has CDR1 SQVTM and CDR2 ANQGSEA. Losses at the gene ends were 7 bases for V and 0 bases for J; bases not matched to a gene: 3. The CDR3 consists of 13 residues. The CDR3 sequence: CSGDRVLNTEAFF. Here the CDR3 DNA reads TGCAGCGGGGACAGGGTCCTGAACACTGAAGCTTTCTTT.

The chain carries TRBV20-1 and TRBJ1-2; D is possibly TRBD1 (6 bases). The CDR3 loop spans 13 amino acids. CDR1 is DFQATT, CDR2 SNEGSKA, per germline (reference sequence). V was cut by 3 bases and J by 4 bases, with 12 bases left in between. CDR3 sequence reads: CSASGTPSYGYTF. Here the CDR3 DNA reads TGCAGTGCTAGTGGGACACCTAGCTATGGCTACACCTTC.

This chain uses TRBV11-2 with TRBJ2-7; TRBD1 matches 7 bases. CDR3 length: 15 residues. Germline V lookup: CDR1 SGHAT, CDR2 FQNNGV. Trimming cost V 0 bases and J 2 bases; bases outside gene matches: 4. CDR3 coding DNA: TGTGCCAGCAGCTTAGACTCGCAGGGGGCCTACGAGCAGTACTTC. This codes for CASSLDSQGAYEQYF. Drawing the rest from reference TRBV11-2 and TRBJ2-7, the complete variable domain is EAGVAQSPRYKIIEKRQSVAFWCNPISGHATLYWYQQILGQGPKLLIQFQNNGVVDDSQLPKDRFSAERLKGVDSTLKIQPAKLEDSAVYLCASSLDSQGAYEQYFGPGTRLTVT.

The CDR3 nucleotides are TGTGCCAGCAGAGGGACAGTAAGAAATGAGCAGTTCTTC. It translates to CASRGTVRNEQFF. V gene TRBV6-5 combines with J gene TRBJ2-1; 7 bases map to TRBD1. Germline CDR1 reads MNHEY; CDR2 reads SVGAGI. CDR3 length equals 13 residues. Trimming cost V 6 bases and J 7 bases; bases outside gene matches: 6.

The V gene is TRBV27, the J gene TRBJ1-2, with 7 bases that match TRBD1. This CDR3 is built from 15 residues. The germline V gene encodes CDR1 MNHEY and CDR2 SMNVEV (reference sequence). V was pared by 8 bases and J by 4 bases, with 13 bases of the junction left unmatched. This CDR3 reads CASRTGTDPGYGYTF. The DNA of the CDR3 is TGTGCCAGCCGAACAGGGACAGACCCTGGCTATGGCTACACCTTC.

This chain uses TRBV3-1 with TRBJ1-2; D uncertain. Germline CDR1 LGHDT, CDR2 YNNKEL (reference sequence). This CDR3 is 15 amino acids long. The V end lost 1 base, the J end lost 4 bases, and 13 bases lay between the germline ends. As DNA, the CDR3 is TGTGCCAGCAGCCAAGTGGAGGGAATCGTCTATGGCTACACCTTC. It codes for CASSQVEGIVYGYTF. Based on the CDR3 plus reference TRBV3-1 and TRBJ1-2, the full variable domain is DTAVSQTPKYLVTQMGNDKSIKCEQNLGHDTMYWYKQDSKKFLKIMFSYNNKELIINETVPNRFSPKSPDKAHLNLHINSLELGDSAVYFCASSQVEGIVYGYTFGSGTRLTVV.